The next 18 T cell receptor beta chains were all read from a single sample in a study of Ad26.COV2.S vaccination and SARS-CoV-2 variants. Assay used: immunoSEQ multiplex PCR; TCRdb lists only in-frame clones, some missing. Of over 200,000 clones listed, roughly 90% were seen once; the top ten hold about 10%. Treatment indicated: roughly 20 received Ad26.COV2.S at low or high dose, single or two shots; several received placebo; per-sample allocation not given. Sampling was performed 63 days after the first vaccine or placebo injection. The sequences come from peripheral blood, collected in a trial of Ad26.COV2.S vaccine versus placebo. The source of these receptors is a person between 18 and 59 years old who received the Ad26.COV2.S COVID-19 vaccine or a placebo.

In nucleotides, the CDR3 is TGTGCCAGCAGCTTAGTCCTTGGCCTTACCTACGAGCAGTACTTC. It specifies CASSLVLGLTYEQYF. J is TRBJ2-7 and V is TRBV7-9; D remains ambiguous. This CDR3 contains 15 residues. V was cut by 1 base and J by 2 bases, with 12 bases left in between. Germline V gene lookup returns CDR1 SEHNR and CDR2 FQNEAQ (reference sequence). Full variable domain (missing parts from reference TRBV7-9 and TRBJ2-7): DTGVSQNPRHKITKRGQNVTFRCDPISEHNRLYWYRQTLGQGPEFLTYFQNEAQLEKSRLLSDRFSAERPKGSFSTLEIQRTEQGDSAMYLCASSLVLGLTYEQYFGPGTRLTVT.

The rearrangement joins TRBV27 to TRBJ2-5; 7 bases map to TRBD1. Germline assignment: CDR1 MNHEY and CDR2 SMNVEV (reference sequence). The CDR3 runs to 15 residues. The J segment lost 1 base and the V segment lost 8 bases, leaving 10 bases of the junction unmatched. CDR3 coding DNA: TGTGCCAGCTCGAAGGGACAGCGTATCCAAGAGACCCAGTACTTC. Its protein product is CASSKGQRIQETQYF.

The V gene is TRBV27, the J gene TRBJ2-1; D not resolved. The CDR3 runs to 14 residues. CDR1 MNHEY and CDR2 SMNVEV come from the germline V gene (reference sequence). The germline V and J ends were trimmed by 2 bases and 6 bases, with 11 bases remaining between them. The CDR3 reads CASSLGSVVNEQFF. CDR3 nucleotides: TGTGCCAGCAGTTTAGGATCTGTAGTCAATGAGCAGTTCTTC.

In nucleotides, the CDR3 is TGTGCCAGCAGTGAATCACCTAACTATGGCTACACCTTC. Protein: CASSESPNYGYTF. The rearrangement links TRBV6-1 to TRBJ1-2; the D is unclear. The CDR3 runs to 13 residues. Germline V gives CDR1 MNHNS, CDR2 SASEGT. The V and J ends lost 2 bases and 0 bases respectively, with 4 bases between them.

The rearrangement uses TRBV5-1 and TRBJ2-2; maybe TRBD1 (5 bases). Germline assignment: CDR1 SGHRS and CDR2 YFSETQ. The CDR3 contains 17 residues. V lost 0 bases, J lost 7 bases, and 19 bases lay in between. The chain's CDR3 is CASSLEGAPVASGELFF. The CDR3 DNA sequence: TGCGCCAGCAGCTTGGAAGGGGCTCCAGTCGCCAGCGGGGAGCTGTTTTTT. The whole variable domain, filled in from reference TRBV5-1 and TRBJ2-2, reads KAGVTQTPRYLIKTRGQQVTLSCSPISGHRSVSWYQQTPGQGLQFLFEYFSETQRNKGNFPGRFSGRQFSNSRSEMNVSTLELGDSALYLCASSLEGAPVASGELFFGEGSRLTVL.

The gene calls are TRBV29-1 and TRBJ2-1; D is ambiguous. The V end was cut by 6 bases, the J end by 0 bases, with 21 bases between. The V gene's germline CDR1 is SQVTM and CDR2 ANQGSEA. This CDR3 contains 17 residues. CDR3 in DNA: TGCAGCGTGGCGCTGACTTCTTGGGCCAGCTCCTACAATGAGCAGTTCTTC. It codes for CSVALTSWASSYNEQFF.

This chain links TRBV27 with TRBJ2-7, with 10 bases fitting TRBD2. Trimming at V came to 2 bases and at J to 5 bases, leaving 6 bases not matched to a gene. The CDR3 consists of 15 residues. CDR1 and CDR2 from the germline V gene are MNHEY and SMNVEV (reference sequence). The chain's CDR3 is CASSLIPSGGNEQYF. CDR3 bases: TGTGCCAGCAGTTTAATCCCTAGCGGGGGCAACGAGCAGTACTTC.

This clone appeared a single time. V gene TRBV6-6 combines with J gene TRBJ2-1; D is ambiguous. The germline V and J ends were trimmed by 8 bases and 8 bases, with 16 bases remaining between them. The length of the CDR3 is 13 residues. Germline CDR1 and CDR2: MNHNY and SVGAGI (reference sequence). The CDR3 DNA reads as TGTGCCAGCTCCCTTAAGGTCAGCTATGAGCAGTTCTTC. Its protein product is CASSLKVSYEQFF.

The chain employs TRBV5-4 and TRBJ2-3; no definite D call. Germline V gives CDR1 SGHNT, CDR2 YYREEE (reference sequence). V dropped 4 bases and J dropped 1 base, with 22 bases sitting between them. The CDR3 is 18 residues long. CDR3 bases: TGTGCCAGCAGCCCTCACCGCAGACTGGCCGTCGGCACAGATACGCAGTATTTT. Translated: CASSPHRRLAVGTDTQYF.

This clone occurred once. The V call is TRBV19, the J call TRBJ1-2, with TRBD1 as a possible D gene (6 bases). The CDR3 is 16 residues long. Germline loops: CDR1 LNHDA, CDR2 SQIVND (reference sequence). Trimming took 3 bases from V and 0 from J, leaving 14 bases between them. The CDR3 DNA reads TGTGCCAGTAGTATCCTCCGGACAGATGCTAACTATGGCTACACCTTC. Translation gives CASSILRTDANYGYTF.

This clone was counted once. The CDR3 bases are TGTGCCAGCAGCATTAAGGGGCCGGGCACTGAAGCTTTCTTT. Translating it yields CASSIKGPGTEAFF. The rearrangement joins TRBV7-3 to TRBJ1-1; D possibly corresponds to TRBD1 (5 bases). This CDR3 comprises 14 residues. V was cut by 5 bases and J by 4 bases, with 14 bases left in between. The germline CDR1 and CDR2 sequences are SGHTA and FQGTGA. Supplemented by reference TRBV7-3 and TRBJ1-1, the full variable domain reads GAGVSQTPSNKVTEKGKYVELRCDPISGHTALYWYRQSLGQGPEFLIYFQGTGAADDSGLPNDRFFAVRPEGSVSTLKIQRTERGDSAVYLCASSIKGPGTEAFFGQGTRLTVV.

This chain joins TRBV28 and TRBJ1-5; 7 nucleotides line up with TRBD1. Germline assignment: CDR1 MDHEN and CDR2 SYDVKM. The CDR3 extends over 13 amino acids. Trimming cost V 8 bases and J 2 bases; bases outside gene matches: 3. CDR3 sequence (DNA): TGTGCCAGCCAACAGGGGCGCAATCAGCCCCAGCATTTT. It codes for CASQQGRNQPQHF.

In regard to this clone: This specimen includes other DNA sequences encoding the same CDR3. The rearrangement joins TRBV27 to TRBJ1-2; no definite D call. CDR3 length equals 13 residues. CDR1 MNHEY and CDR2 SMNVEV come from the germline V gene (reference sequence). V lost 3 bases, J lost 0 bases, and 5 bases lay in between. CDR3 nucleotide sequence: TGTGCCAGCAGTTTTACAGCTAACTATGGCTACACCTTC. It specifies CASSFTANYGYTF.

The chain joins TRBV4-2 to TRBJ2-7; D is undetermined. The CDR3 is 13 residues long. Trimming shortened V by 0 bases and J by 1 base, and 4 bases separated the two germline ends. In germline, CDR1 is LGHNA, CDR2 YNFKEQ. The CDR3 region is CASSQDMSYEQYF. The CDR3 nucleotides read TGTGCCAGCAGCCAAGATATGTCCTACGAGCAGTACTTC.

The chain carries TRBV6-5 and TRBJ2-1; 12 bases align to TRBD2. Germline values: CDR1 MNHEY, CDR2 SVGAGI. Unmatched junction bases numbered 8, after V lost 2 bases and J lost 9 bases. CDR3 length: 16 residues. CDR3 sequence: CASSYGLAGGQGEQFF. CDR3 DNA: TGTGCCAGCAGTTACGGGCTAGCGGGGGGGCAGGGTGAGCAGTTCTTC.

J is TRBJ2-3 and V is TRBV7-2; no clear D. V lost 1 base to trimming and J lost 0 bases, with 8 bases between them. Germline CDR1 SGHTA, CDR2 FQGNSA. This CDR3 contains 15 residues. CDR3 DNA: TGTGCCAGCAGCTTAGACGGAATGAGCACAGATACGCAGTATTTT. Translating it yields CASSLDGMSTDTQYF.

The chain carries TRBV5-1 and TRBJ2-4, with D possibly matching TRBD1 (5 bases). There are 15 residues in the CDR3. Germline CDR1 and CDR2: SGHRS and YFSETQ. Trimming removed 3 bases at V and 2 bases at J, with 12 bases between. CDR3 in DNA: TGCGCCAGCAGCTACGACAGCCCTACCAAAAACATTCAGTACTTC. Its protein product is CASSYDSPTKNIQYF.

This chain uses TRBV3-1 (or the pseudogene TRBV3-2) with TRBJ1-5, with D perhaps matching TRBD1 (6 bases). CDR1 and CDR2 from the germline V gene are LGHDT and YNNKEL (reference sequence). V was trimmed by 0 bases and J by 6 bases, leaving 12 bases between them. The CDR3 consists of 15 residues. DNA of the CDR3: TGTGCCAGCAGCCAAGAGGGGGGCAGGGGTCAGCCCCAGCATTTT. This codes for CASSQEGGRGQPQHF.